This TCR beta chain was captured by sequencing in a study of T cell repertoires in cytomegalovirus infection. Study overall: Public signatures in TCR beta pointed to CMV infection and matching HLA type. The study's findings and limits: CMV-specific TCR beta clonotypes restricted by HLA-C were the ones dominating the ex vivo response. Carriage of CMV together with the relevant HLA was identifiable through cumulative public TCR beta family frequency.

The junction had 19 bases not matched to a gene; V was cut back by 6 bases and J by 3 bases. Germline CDR1 and CDR2: LGHNA and YSLEER. The CDR3 runs 18 residues. MiXCR, run by TCRdb on the reads, gives a single entry per CDR3 protein. There are around 770,000 distinct CDR3 sequences in the sample; about 27% occur only once, and 10% to 15% lies in the top ten. In regard to this clonotype: The antigen is undetermined.

The specimen comprised cultured CD8+ T cells from PBMCs, sampled from culture after CMV antigen stimulation. The TCR sequence derives from a human donor in good health (CMV status not recorded). Some clones in this sample may be carry-over from other donors' samples. The V and J genes are TRBV4-3 and TRBJ1-1; 7 bases fit TRBD1. The CDR3 loop is CASSLVGTVRASDTEAFF. DNA of the CDR3: TGCGCCAGCAGTCTCGTGGGGACAGTCCGGGCATCGGACACTGAAGCTTTCTTT.